A single T cell receptor beta chain is shown here with its context. Study processing details: From reference gene primer amplification, estimates of nucleated cell counts were derived. Some clones are missing from TCRdb's copy, which holds only in-frame ones; the method was immunoSEQ multiplex PCR. The V and J calls and clone size come from that table; D and trimming were worked out from the DNA. The data hold 200,000 to 250,000 clones, with under 90% observed a single time. The sample comes from a study of blood T cell repertoires in COVID-19. V lost 9 bases to trimming and J lost 12 bases, with 26 bases between them. Per germline, CDR1 MNHNY and CDR2 SVGAGI (reference sequence). CDR3 length: 14 amino acids.

Source material: peripheral blood. The clonotype originates from a woman in her fifties or sixties who had recovered from COVID-19. This chain uses TRBV6-6 with TRBJ1-1, with D hard to call. The CDR3 sequence: CASVTTRANGWTFF. The CDR3 DNA reads as TGTGCCAGTGTAACTACTCGAGCCAACGGATGGACTTTCTTT.